This paragraph reports one TCR beta chain. The antigen is unknown. Through a sample-barcoded 5' primer and a J-beta primer mix, a second PCR was run for roughly 7 to 11 cycles. Each CDR3 protein gets one entry after TCRdb re-called the 5' RACE reads with MiXCR. The sample comprises approximately 810,000 distinct CDR3 sequences, 29% of which are singletons, and 17% rests with the top ten. Deletions cut 3 bases from V and 4 bases from J, with 9 bases between. The length of the CDR3 is 13 residues. Germline V gives CDR1 DFQATT, CDR2 SNEGSKA (reference sequence). The data belong to a study of blood T cells in healthy people across ages. Broader study findings: Conclusively comparing naive with antigen-experienced cells was impossible with unsorted PBMCs.

The donors, healthy Caucasians from Russia, were aged 6 to 90. Isolated per sample were at least 7 million PBMCs. The source material was blood. This receptor was identified in an elderly woman in good health. V is TRBV20-1 and J is TRBJ2-2; D gene unclear. CDR3 coding DNA: TGCAGTGCTAGGCCGATGAGCACCGGGGAGCTGTTTTTT. It is translated as CSARPMSTGELFF.